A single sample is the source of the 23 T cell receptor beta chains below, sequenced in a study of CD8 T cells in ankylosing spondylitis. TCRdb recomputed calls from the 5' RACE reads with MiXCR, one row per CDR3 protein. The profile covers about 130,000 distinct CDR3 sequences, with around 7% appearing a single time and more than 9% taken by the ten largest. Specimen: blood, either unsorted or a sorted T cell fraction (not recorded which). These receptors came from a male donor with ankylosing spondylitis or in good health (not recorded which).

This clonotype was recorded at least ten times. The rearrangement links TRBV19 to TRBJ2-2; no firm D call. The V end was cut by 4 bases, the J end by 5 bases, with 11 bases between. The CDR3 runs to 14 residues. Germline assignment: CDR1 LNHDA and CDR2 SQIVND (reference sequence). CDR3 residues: CASSSDPRTGELFF. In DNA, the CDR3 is TGTGCCAGTAGTAGCGACCCCCGAACCGGGGAGCTGTTTTTT. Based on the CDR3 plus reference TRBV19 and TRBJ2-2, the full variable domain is DGGITQSPKYLFRKEGQNVTLSCEQNLNHDAMYWYRQDPGQGLRLIYYSQIVNDFQKGDIAEGYSVSREKKESFPLTVTSAQKNPTAFYLCASSSDPRTGELFFGEGSRLTVL.

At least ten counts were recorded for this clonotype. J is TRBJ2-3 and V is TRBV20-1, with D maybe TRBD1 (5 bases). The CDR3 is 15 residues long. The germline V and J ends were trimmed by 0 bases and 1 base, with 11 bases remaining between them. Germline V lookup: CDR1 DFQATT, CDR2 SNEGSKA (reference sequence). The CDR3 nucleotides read TGCAGTGCTAGAGATTTGGCACAGGGCACAGATACGCAGTATTTT. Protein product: CSARDLAQGTDTQYF.

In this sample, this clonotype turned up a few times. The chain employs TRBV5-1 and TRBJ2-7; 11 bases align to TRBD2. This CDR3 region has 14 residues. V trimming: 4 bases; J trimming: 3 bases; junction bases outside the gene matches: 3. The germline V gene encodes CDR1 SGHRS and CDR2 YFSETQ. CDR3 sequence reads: CASSETSGVYEQYF. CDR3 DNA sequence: TGCGCCAGCAGCGAGACTAGCGGGGTCTACGAGCAGTACTTC.

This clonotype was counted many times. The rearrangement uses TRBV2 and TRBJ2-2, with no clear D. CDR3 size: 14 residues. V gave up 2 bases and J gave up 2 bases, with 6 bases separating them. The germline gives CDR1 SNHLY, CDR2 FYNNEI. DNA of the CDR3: TGTGCCAGCAGTGAAAGATTAAACACCGGGGAGCTGTTTTTT. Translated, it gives CASSERLNTGELFF.

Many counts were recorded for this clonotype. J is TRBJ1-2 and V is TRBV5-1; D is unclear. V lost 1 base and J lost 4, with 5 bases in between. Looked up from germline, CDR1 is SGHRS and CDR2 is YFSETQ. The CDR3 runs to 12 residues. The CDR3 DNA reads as TGCGCCAGCAGCTTGAGTAGCTATGGCTACACCTTC. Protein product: CASSLSSYGYTF.

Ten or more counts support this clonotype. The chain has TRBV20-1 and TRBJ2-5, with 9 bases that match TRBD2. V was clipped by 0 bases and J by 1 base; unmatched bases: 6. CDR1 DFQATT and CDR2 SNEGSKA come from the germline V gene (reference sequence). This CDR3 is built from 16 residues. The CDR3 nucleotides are TGCAGTGCTAGAGACCCCGGGACTAGCCGCCAAGAGACCCAGTACTTC. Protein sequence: CSARDPGTSRQETQYF.

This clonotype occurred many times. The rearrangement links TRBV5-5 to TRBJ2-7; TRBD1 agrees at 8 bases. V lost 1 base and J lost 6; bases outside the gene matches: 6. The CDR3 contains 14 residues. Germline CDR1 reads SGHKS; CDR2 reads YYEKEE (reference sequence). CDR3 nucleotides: TGTGCCAGCAGCTTGATTGGACAGGGCGTCGAGCAGTACTTC. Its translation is CASSLIGQGVEQYF.

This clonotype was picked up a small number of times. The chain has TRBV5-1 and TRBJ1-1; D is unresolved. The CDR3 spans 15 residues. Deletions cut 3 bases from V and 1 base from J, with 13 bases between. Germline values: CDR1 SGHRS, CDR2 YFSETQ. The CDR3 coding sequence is TGCGCCAGCAGCTCTGACTCCCGAGGGAACACTGAAGCTTTCTTT. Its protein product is CASSSDSRGNTEAFF.

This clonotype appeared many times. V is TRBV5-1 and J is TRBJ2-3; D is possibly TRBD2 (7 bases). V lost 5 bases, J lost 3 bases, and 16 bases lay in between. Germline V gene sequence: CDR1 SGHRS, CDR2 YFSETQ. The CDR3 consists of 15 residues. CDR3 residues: CASSYRAGGTDTQYF. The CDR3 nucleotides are TGCGCCAGCAGTTACAGGGCCGGGGGGACAGATACGCAGTATTTT.

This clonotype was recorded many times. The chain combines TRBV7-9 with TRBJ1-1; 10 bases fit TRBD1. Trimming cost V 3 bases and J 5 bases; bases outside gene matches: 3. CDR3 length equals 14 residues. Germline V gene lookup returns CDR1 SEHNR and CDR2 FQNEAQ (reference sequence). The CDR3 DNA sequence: TGTGCCAGCAGCTTCCGACAGGGGGCAACTGAAGCTTTCTTT. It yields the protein CASSFRQGATEAFF.

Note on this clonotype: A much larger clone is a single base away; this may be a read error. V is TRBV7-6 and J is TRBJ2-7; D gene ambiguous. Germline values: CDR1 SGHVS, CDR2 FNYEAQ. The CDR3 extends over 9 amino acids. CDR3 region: CVSSLSSYF. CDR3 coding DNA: TGTGTCAGCAGCTTATCGTCGTACTTC.

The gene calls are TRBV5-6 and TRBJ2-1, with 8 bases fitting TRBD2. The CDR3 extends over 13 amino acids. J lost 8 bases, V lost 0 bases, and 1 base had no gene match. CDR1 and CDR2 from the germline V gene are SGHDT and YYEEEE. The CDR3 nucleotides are TGTGCCAGCAGCTTGGTTAGCGGGGATGAGCAGTTCTTC. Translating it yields CASSLVSGDEQFF.

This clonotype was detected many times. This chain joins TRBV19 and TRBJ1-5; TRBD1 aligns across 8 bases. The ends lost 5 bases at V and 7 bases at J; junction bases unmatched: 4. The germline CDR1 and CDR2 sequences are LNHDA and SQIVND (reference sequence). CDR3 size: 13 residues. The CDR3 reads CASSVQGDQPQHF. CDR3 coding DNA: TGTGCCAGTAGTGTACAGGGGGACCAGCCCCAGCATTTT.

CDR3 sequence (DNA): TGTGCCAGTAGTATAGATCAATCCCTAGCGGGAACCTACGAGCAGTACTTC. The encoded protein is CASSIDQSLAGTYEQYF. The chain has TRBV19 and TRBJ2-7; 9 nucleotides match TRBD2. The CDR3 length is 17 residues. Germline CDR1 and CDR2: LNHDA and SQIVND (reference sequence). V lost 0 bases, J lost 2 bases, and 8 bases stayed unmatched.

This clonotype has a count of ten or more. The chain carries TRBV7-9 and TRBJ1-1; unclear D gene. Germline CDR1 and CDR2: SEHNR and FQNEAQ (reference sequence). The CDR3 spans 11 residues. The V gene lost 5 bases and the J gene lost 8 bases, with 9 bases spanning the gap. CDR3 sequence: CASSGGSEAFF. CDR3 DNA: TGTGCCAGCAGCGGTGGGAGCGAAGCTTTCTTT.

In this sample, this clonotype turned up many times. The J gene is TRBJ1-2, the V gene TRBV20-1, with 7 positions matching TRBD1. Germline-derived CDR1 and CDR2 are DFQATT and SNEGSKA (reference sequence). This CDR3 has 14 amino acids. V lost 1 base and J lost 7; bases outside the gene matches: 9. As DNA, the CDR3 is TGCAGTGCTAGAGGGACAGGTTTGGAGTTTGGCTACACCTTC. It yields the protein CSARGTGLEFGYTF.

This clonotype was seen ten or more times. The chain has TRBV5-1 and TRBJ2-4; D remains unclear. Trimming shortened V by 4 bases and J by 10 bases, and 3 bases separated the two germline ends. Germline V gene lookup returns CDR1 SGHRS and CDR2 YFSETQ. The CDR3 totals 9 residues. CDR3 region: CASSTIQYF. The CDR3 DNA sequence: TGCGCCAGCAGCACTATTCAGTACTTC.

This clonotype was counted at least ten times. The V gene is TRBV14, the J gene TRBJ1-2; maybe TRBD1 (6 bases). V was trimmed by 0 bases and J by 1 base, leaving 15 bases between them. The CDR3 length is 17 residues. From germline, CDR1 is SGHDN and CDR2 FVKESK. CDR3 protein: CASSQDQWGGSNYGYTF. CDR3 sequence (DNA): TGTGCCAGCAGCCAAGATCAATGGGGGGGCAGTAACTATGGCTACACCTTC.

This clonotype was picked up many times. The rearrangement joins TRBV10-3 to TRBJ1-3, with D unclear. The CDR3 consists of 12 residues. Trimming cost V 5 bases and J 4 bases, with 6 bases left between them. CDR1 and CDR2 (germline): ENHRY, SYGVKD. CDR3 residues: CAISPGGNTIYF. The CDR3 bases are TGTGCCATCAGTCCTGGCGGAAACACCATATATTTT.

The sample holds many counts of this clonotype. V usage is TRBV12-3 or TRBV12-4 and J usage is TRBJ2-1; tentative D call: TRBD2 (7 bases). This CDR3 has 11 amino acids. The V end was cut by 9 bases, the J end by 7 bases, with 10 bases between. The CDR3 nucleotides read TGTGCCAGGGAGGGGGGGAATGAGCAGTTCTTC. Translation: CAREGGNEQFF.

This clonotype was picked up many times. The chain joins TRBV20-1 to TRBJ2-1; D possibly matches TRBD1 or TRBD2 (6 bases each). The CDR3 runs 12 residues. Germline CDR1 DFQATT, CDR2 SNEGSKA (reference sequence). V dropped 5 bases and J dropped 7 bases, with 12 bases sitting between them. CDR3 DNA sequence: TGCAGTGCTTCGGGAGACAGGAATGAGCAGTTCTTC. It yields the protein CSASGDRNEQFF.

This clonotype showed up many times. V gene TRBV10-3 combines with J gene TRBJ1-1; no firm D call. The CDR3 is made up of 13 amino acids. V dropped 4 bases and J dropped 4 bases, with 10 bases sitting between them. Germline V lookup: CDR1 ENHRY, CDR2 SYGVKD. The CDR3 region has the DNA TGTGCCATCAGTGGCGGACTGTTCACTGAAGCTTTCTTT. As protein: CAISGGLFTEAFF.

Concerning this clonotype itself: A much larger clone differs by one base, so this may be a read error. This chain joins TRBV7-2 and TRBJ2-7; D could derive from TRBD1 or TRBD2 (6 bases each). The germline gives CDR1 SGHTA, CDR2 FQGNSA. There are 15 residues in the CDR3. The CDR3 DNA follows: TGTGCCAGCGGCTTAGCGGAAGGGGGTTCCTACGAGCAGTACTTC. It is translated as CASGLAEGGSYEQYF.